A selection of T cell receptor beta chains follows, all from one sample in a study of PD-1 blockade in classical Hodgkin lymphoma. Sequencing used immunoSEQ multiplex PCR; TCRdb keeps in-frame clones, though not all of them. This sample carries 20,000 to 25,000 clones, 72% of them seen once, and the ten largest clones take around 1.3%. The sequenced sample was CD4+ T cells from blood, obtained before the fourth cycle of nivolumab. Receptors were obtained from a human donor with classical Hodgkin lymphoma. Each CDR3 is given with its conserved first and last residue. Fields, in order: V gene, clone size, J gene, D gene, CDR3 protein, CDR3 DNA. D genes are given only for firm matches. The size entry is marked missing in some rows and otherwise reads once, few, many or a size class.

TRBV7-9	.	TRBJ1-1	.	CASSLASGLEAFF	TGTGCCAGCAGCTTAGCCTCGGGACTTGAAGCTTTCTTT
TRBV7-9	few	TRBJ1-5	.	CASSRSGQPQHF	TGTGCCAGCAGCCGTTCAGGACAGCCCCAGCATTTT
TRBV9	.	TRBJ2-6	.	CASSPYGFSGANVLTF	TGTGCCAGCAGCCCCTACGGGTTCTCTGGGGCCAACGTCCTGACTTTC
TRBV27	.	TRBJ2-1	.	CASSLLVSSGRPNNEQFF	TGTGCCAGCAGTTTATTAGTTAGTTCGGGACGCCCAAACAATGAGCAGTTCTTC
TRBV7-9	.	TRBJ2-5	TRBD1	CASSFGTEHQETQYF	TGTGCCAGCAGCTTCGGGACAGAGCACCAAGAGACCCAGTACTTC
TRBV10-3	.	TRBJ2-2	.	CAISVNTGELFF	TGTGCCATCAGTGTTAACACCGGGGAGCTGTTTTTT
TRBV10-3	.	TRBJ2-1	.	CAISESAYGSSYNEQFF	TGTGCCATCAGTGAGTCGGCTTATGGAAGCTCCTACAATGAGCAGTTCTTC
TRBV6-1	.	TRBJ1-1	.	CASTPGTMGVGAFF	TGTGCCAGCACCCCCGGGACTATGGGAGTGGGGGCTTTCTTT
TRBV30	.	TRBJ1-2	.	CAWTEGGNYGYTF	TGTGCCTGGACGGAGGGGGGCAACTATGGCTACACCTTC
TRBV6-1	.	TRBJ2-5	TRBD2	CASSRIAGGQETQYF	TGTGCCAGCAGTAGAATAGCGGGGGGGCAAGAGACCCAGTACTTC
TRBV5-8	.	TRBJ1-3	.	CASSLYKRSGNTIYF	TGTGCCAGCAGCTTGTACAAGCGCTCTGGAAACACCATATATTTT
TRBV4-1	.	TRBJ2-2	.	CASSRRESGELFF	TGCGCCAGCAGCCGTCGTGAGTCCGGGGAGCTGTTTTTT
TRBV10-3	.	TRBJ2-3	.	CAISIRNTDTQYF	TGTGCCATCAGCATTAGGAACACAGATACGCAGTATTTT
TRBV9	.	TRBJ2-3	TRBD2	CASSVAGGRTDTQYF	TGTGCCAGCAGCGTAGCGGGGGGGCGCACAGATACGCAGTATTTT
TRBV5-1	few	TRBJ1-2	TRBD1	CASSLGRRDRANYGYTF	TGCGCCAGCAGCTTGGGAAGACGGGACAGGGCTAACTATGGCTACACCTTC
TRBV11-3	.	TRBJ2-3	TRBD1	CASSNPGQGYTDTQYF	TGTGCCAGCAGCAACCCGGGACAGGGTTACACAGATACGCAGTATTTT
TRBV4-1	few	TRBJ1-2	.	CASSTGQGYGYTF	TGCGCCAGCTCCACAGGCCAGGGCTATGGCTACACCTTC
TRBV11-3	few	TRBJ1-5	.	CASLRDGQPQHF	TGTGCCAGCCTCAGGGACGGCCAGCCCCAGCATTTT
TRBV25-1	once	TRBJ1-3	.	CASRGSGNTIYF	TGTGCCAGCCGGGGCTCTGGAAACACCATATATTTT
TRBV9	.	TRBJ2-3	.	CASSEHTDTQYF	TGTGCCAGCAGCGAACATACAGATACGCAGTATTTT
TRBV27	.	TRBJ2-5	.	CASSLSGKGETQYF	TGTGCCAGCAGTTTATCCGGGAAGGGGGAGACCCAGTACTTC
TRBV7-2	.	TRBJ2-6	.	CASSLGWTRGSSGANVLTF	TGTGCCAGCAGCTTAGGCTGGACACGGGGATCCTCTGGGGCCAACGTCCTGACTTTC
TRBV4-2	few	TRBJ1-1	.	CASSQDQQGTEAFF	TGTGCCAGCAGCCAAGATCAACAGGGCACTGAAGCTTTCTTT
TRBV5-4	.	TRBJ2-3	TRBD2	CASSKSGGARDTQYF	TGTGCCAGCAGCAAAAGCGGGGGGGCCAGGGATACGCAGTATTTT
TRBV4-3	.	TRBJ2-7	.	CASSQDRGGGLIYEQYF	TGCGCCAGCAGCCAAGATCGTGGAGGGGGCCTCATATACGAGCAGTACTTC
TRBV19	.	TRBJ1-5	.	CASSPAGRSNQPQHF	TGTGCCAGTAGCCCTGCGGGGAGATCAAATCAGCCCCAGCATTTT
TRBV7-9	.	TRBJ1-4	.	CASSFPRPVVNEKLFF	TGTGCCAGCAGCTTCCCCAGGCCCGTGGTTAATGAAAAACTGTTTTTT
TRBV6-6	.	TRBJ2-7	TRBD2	CGSRVTSGGYEQYF	TGTGGTTCACGTGTTACTAGCGGGGGCTACGAGCAGTACTTC
TRBV5-4	medium-sized	TRBJ1-1	.	CASSLMDTEAFF	TGTGCCAGCAGCTTGATGGACACTGAAGCTTTCTTT
TRBV14	few	TRBJ1-1	.	CASSPSRGMNTEAFF	TGTGCCAGCAGCCCGTCCCGAGGTATGAACACTGAAGCTTTCTTT
TRBV5-4	.	TRBJ2-1	.	CASSFMRGSYNEQFF	TGTGCCAGCAGCTTTATGAGAGGCTCCTACAATGAGCAGTTCTTC
TRBV7-3	.	TRBJ2-1	.	CASSLNGGPYNEQFF	TGTGCCAGCAGCTTAAACGGGGGGCCGTACAATGAGCAGTTCTTC
TRBV29-1	few	TRBJ1-2	.	CSVPESGTAPYGYTF	TGCAGCGTCCCGGAATCAGGGACGGCCCCTTATGGCTACACCTTC
TRBV5-1	.	TRBJ1-2	TRBD1	CASSSGQGNGYTF	TGCGCCAGCAGCTCCGGACAGGGAAATGGCTACACCTTC
TRBV5-6	.	TRBJ1-3	.	CASSPDVGAPGNTIYF	TGTGCCAGCAGCCCCGATGTGGGGGCGCCCGGAAACACCATATATTTT
TRBV11-2	once	TRBJ1-5	.	CASSHDGLPNQPQHF	TGTGCCAGCAGCCACGACGGGCTCCCCAATCAGCCCCAGCATTTT
TRBV6-5	.	TRBJ2-7	.	CASSYRGGSDEQYF	TGTGCCAGCAGTTACAGGGGAGGTTCTGACGAGCAGTACTTC
TRBV7-2	.	TRBJ1-5	TRBD1	CASSIGTDNQPQHF	TGTGCCAGCAGCATAGGGACAGACAATCAGCCCCAGCATTTT
TRBV13	.	TRBJ2-7	.	CASSLTGTEQYF	TGTGCCAGCAGCTTGACAGGAACCGAGCAGTACTTC
TRBV7-9	.	TRBJ2-5	TRBD1	CASSWTGGGQETQYF	TGTGCCAGCAGCTGGACAGGGGGCGGACAAGAGACCCAGTACTTC
TRBV28	.	TRBJ2-3	.	CASRLDPLYGSGLGHGADTQYF	TGTGCCAGCAGGCTAGACCCCCTTTATGGCTCGGGTTTGGGACATGGCGCAGATACGCAGTATTTT
TRBV7-2	.	TRBJ2-3	TRBD1	CASSTTGGFFTDTQYF	TGTGCCAGCAGCACGACAGGGGGTTTTTTCACAGATACGCAGTATTTT
TRBV15	few	TRBJ1-6	.	CATSRDQGGRLHF	TGTGCCACCAGCAGAGATCAGGGTGGTCGCCTCCACTTT
TRBV7-2	few	TRBJ1-3	.	CASSLVSQGNTIYF	TGTGCCAGCAGCTTAGTTAGTCAGGGCAACACCATATATTTT
TRBV5-4	.	TRBJ2-5	TRBD2	CASRQRTSGEETQYF	TGTGCCAGCAGACAACGGACTAGCGGGGAGGAGACCCAGTACTTC
TRBV28	.	TRBJ1-2	TRBD1	CASIRDRFNYGYTF	TGTGCCAGCATCCGGGACAGATTTAACTATGGCTACACCTTC
TRBV5-1	.	TRBJ2-5	.	CASSTRQASGQETQYF	TGCGCCAGCAGCACAAGACAGGCCAGCGGCCAAGAGACCCAGTACTTC
TRBV5-5	.	TRBJ1-6	.	CASSLQGTNSPLHF	TGTGCCAGCAGCTTGCAGGGTACTAATTCACCCCTCCACTTT
TRBV19	few	TRBJ1-2	TRBD1	CASRVAGQGKLYGYTF	TGTGCCAGTAGGGTAGCGGGACAGGGAAAGCTCTATGGCTACACCTTC
TRBV4-3	.	TRBJ2-7	.	CASSQVGGGYYEQYF	TGCGCCAGCAGCCAAGTGGGGGGGGGCTACTACGAGCAGTACTTC
TRBV27	.	TRBJ2-5	.	CASSLSSSGSETQYF	TGTGCCAGCAGTTTATCCAGCTCGGGGTCGGAGACCCAGTACTTC
TRBV19	.	TRBJ1-6	.	CASSPLRTTPLHF	TGTGCCAGTAGTCCCCTACGGACGACACCCCTCCACTTT
TRBV29-1	.	TRBJ2-1	.	CSVEYSGGGEQFF	TGCAGCGTTGAATATAGTGGGGGGGGCGAGCAGTTCTTC
TRBV19	few	TRBJ2-2	TRBD2	CASSIRGPSGGLNTGELFF	TGTGCCAGTAGTATAAGGGGACCTAGCGGGGGCCTGAACACCGGGGAGCTGTTTTTT